The entry below describes one T cell receptor (beta chain). This record belongs to a study of blood T cell repertoires in COVID-19. The CDR3 is 16 amino acids. In germline, CDR1 is MGHRA, CDR2 YSYEKL. Trimming took 4 bases from V and 2 from J; bases not matched to a gene: 6. Sequencing used immunoSEQ multiplex PCR; TCRdb keeps in-frame clones, though not all of them. The sample shows around 350,000 clones, around 84% of them seen only once. The V and J genes are TRBV4-1 and TRBJ2-7; 12 bases are shared with TRBD2. The TCR was taken from a human donor in a cohort sampled during active COVID-19. The sample was peripheral blood. The CDR3 region has the DNA TGCGCCAGCAGCCCCCCGACTAGCGGGAGTACCTACGAGCAGTACTTC. This codes for CASSPPTSGSTYEQYF.